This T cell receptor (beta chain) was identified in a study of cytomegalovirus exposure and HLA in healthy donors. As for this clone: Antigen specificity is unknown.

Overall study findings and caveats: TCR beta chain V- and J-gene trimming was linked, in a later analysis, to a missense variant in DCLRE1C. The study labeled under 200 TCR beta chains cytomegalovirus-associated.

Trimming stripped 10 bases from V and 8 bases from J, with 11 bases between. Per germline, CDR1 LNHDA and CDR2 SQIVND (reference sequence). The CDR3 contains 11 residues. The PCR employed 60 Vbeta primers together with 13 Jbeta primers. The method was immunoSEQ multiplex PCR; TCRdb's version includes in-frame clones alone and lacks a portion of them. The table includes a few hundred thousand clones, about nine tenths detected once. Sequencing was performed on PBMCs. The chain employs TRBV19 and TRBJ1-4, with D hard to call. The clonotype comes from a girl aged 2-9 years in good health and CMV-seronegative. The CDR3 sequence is CATTRNEKLFF. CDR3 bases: TGTGCCACCACACGTAACGAAAAACTGTTTTTT.